The 29 T cell receptor beta chains given below trace back to one sample, sequenced in a study of human T cells and chemical hapten exposure. One entry per CDR3 protein, called by TCRdb with MiXCR from the RACE reads. Among over 35,000 distinct CDR3 sequences listed, more than 3% were seen once. The time point is: patch test 1, 2 weeks after DPC sensitization. Documented treatment: therapeutic diphenylcyclopropenone sensitization with weekly scalp DPC. Total RNA extraction was carried out from unfractionated whole blood. Source: whole blood, taken in connection with sensitization to the hapten diphenylcyclopropenone (DPC). The receptor set was obtained from a man aged 50-59 years with alopecia areata. Some clones in this sample may be carry-over from other donors' samples.

This clonotype was seen at least ten times. The CDR3 reads CASSYGSRGNQPQHF. The CDR3 DNA reads TGTGCCAGCAGTTACGGGAGCAGAGGCAATCAGCCCCAGCATTTT. The chain couples TRBV6-2 or TRBV6-3 to TRBJ1-5; D gene uncertain. Trimming removed 2 bases at V and 2 bases at J, with 10 bases between. CDR1 and CDR2 (germline): MNHEY, SVGEGT. This CDR3 region has 15 residues.

This clonotype was seen repeatedly, ten times or more. V gene TRBV7-8 combines with J gene TRBJ2-5, with 16 nucleotides matching TRBD2. Germline CDR1 SGHVS, CDR2 FQNEAQ. J was trimmed by 4 bases and V by 3 bases; bases with no gene match: 5. The CDR3 runs 17 residues. CDR3 protein: CASSLGLAGGPGETQYF. In DNA form, the CDR3 reads TGTGCCAGCAGCTTGGGACTAGCGGGAGGGCCGGGAGAGACCCAGTACTTC.

This clonotype was counted a few times. The chain uses TRBV24-1 and TRBJ2-3; 11 bases are a match to TRBD2. This CDR3 contains 16 residues. The junction had 6 bases not matched to a gene; V was cut back by 4 bases and J by 4 bases. The germline gives CDR1 KGHDR, CDR2 SFDVKD. The CDR3 region has the DNA TGTGCCACCAGTGAATACACTAGCGGGAGATCAGATACGCAGTATTTT. Translating gives CATSEYTSGRSDTQYF.

This clonotype came up many times. The rearrangement uses TRBV30 and TRBJ1-5; D ambiguous. V was shortened by 3 bases and J by 2 bases, with 17 bases between the two germline ends. The germline CDR1 and CDR2 sequences are GTSNPN and SVGIG (reference sequence). The CDR3 extends over 16 amino acids. The CDR3 is CAWSARSGVGNQPQHF. DNA of the CDR3: TGTGCCTGGAGCGCCCGATCCGGGGTTGGCAATCAGCCCCAGCATTTT.

In this sample, this clonotype turned up a few times. This chain connects TRBV30 to TRBJ2-7; 13 bases match TRBD2. J was trimmed by 3 bases and V by 0 bases; bases with no gene match: 2. The CDR3 covers 15 residues. Germline loops: CDR1 GTSNPN, CDR2 SVGIG (reference sequence). CDR3 nucleotides: TGTGCCTGGAGTGTCGGGACTAGCGGGAACTACGAGCAGTACTTC. This encodes CAWSVGTSGNYEQYF.

This clonotype was seen ten or more times. The chain combines TRBV29-1 with TRBJ2-3, with D unclear. Per germline, CDR1 SQVTM and CDR2 ANQGSEA. CDR3 length equals 12 residues. Between the trimmed V and J ends, which lost 4 bases and 1 base, there was a span of 6 bases. For the CDR3, the DNA is TGCAGCGTTGCCTACGGCACAGATACGCAGTATTTT. It specifies CSVAYGTDTQYF.

This clonotype was counted many times. V and J are TRBV28 and TRBJ2-3; tentatively, D is TRBD1 (6 bases). Looked up from germline, CDR1 is MDHEN and CDR2 is SYDVKM. With 8 bases removed from V and 2 bases from J, the gap between germline ends came to 23 bases. The CDR3 has 17 amino acids. CDR3 nucleotide sequence: TGTGCCAGCTTCTCCTTCCCCACAGGGAGACCCACAGATACGCAGTATTTT. As protein: CASFSFPTGRPTDTQYF.

At least ten counts were recorded for this clonotype. The genes are TRBV7-9 and TRBJ2-7; D not resolved. Germline CDR1 and CDR2: SEHNR and FQNEAQ (reference sequence). The V end was cut by 5 bases, the J end by 6 bases, with 8 bases between. The CDR3 spans 11 residues. DNA of the CDR3: TGTGCCAGCAGCCCGAGGAGCGAGCAGTACTTC. It specifies CASSPRSEQYF.

Ten or more counts support this clonotype. The chain employs TRBV18 and TRBJ2-5; D gene uncertain. CDR1 KGHSH and CDR2 LQKENI come from the germline V gene. V lost 1 base, J lost 5 bases, and 8 bases lay in between. The CDR3 contains 13 residues. CDR3 region: CASSPLLDETQYF. DNA of the CDR3: TGTGCCAGCTCACCACTGCTTGATGAGACCCAGTACTTC.

This sequence joins TRBV29-1 and TRBJ1-2, with D maybe TRBD1 (5 bases). Trimming took 6 bases from V and 10 from J, leaving 15 bases between them. CDR1 and CDR2 (germline): SQVTM, ANQGSEA. The CDR3 runs 11 residues. CDR3 residues: CSVREAGVYTF. The CDR3 region has the DNA TGCAGCGTCAGGGAGGCAGGCGTCTACACCTTC.

This clonotype has only a few counts. V and J are TRBV6-2 or TRBV6-3 and TRBJ2-2; D is perhaps TRBD2 (5 bases). This CDR3 has 14 amino acids. With 5 bases removed from V and 5 bases from J, the gap between germline ends came to 12 bases. The germline V gene encodes CDR1 MNHEY and CDR2 SVGEGT. CDR3 protein: CASSTWRGTGELFF. CDR3 DNA: TGTGCCAGCAGTACATGGCGCGGGACCGGGGAGCTGTTTTTT.

This clonotype occurred many times. J is TRBJ2-1 and V is TRBV5-4; 10 bases map to TRBD2. The V gene's germline CDR1 is SGHNT and CDR2 YYREEE (reference sequence). The CDR3 runs 14 residues. Trimming took 6 bases from V and 9 from J; bases not matched to a gene: 9. The CDR3 spells CASIGLAGEGEQFF. The CDR3 DNA reads TGTGCCAGCATCGGCCTAGCGGGAGAGGGTGAGCAGTTCTTC.

This clonotype has only a few counts. This rearrangement joins TRBV4-1 to TRBJ2-3; D possibly matches TRBD1 or TRBD2 (5 bases each). V lost 0 bases to trimming and J lost 2 bases, with 12 bases between them. Germline V gene data show CDR1 as MGHRA and CDR2 as YSYEKL. The CDR3 totals 16 residues. The CDR3 bases are TGCGCCAGCAGCCAAGATAGAGGGGAACCCACAGATACGCAGTATTTT. This translates into CASSQDRGEPTDTQYF.

The sample holds many counts of this clonotype. This chain uses TRBV29-1 with TRBJ2-1, with D uncertain. There are 13 residues in the CDR3. The V end lost 4 bases, the J end lost 7 bases, and 14 bases lay between the germline ends. Per germline, CDR1 SQVTM and CDR2 ANQGSEA. In nucleotides, the CDR3 is TGCAGCGTTGCCAAAGGACGGAATAATGAGCAGTTCTTC. The encoded protein is CSVAKGRNNEQFF.

This clonotype was counted only a few times. The chain joins TRBV19 to TRBJ1-3; no clear D gene. The CDR3 length is 14 residues. Per germline, CDR1 LNHDA and CDR2 SQIVND (reference sequence). Trimming took off 7 bases at V and 8 bases at J, with 18 bases between the two ends. Here the CDR3 reads CASKTQLDGYTIYF. The DNA of the CDR3 is TGTGCCAGTAAGACACAGCTGGATGGGTACACCATATATTTT.

V usage is TRBV30 and J usage is TRBJ1-5, with D uncertain. This CDR3 comprises 13 residues. Germline V gene sequence: CDR1 GTSNPN, CDR2 SVGIG (reference sequence). V was shortened by 1 base and J by 4 bases, with 8 bases between the two germline ends. CDR3 loop: CAWSGHSNQPQHF. CDR3 DNA sequence: TGTGCCTGGAGTGGACACTCGAATCAGCCCCAGCATTTT.

This clonotype was picked up many times. This rearrangement joins TRBV29-1 to TRBJ2-2; D not certain. Germline loops: CDR1 SQVTM, CDR2 ANQGSEA. CDR3 length: 16 amino acids. V lost 3 bases, J lost 8 bases, and 22 bases lay in between. CDR3 amino acids: CSVELVSGSPSGELFF. In DNA, the CDR3 is TGCAGCGTTGAGTTGGTTTCGGGTTCCCCGTCGGGGGAGCTGTTTTTT.

This clonotype occurred many times. The genes are TRBV5-1 and TRBJ2-7; D remains ambiguous. V lost 4 bases, J lost 6 bases, and 8 bases lay in between. The germline V gene has CDR1 SGHRS and CDR2 YFSETQ. The CDR3 covers 11 residues. The CDR3 loop is CASSVEFEQYF. The CDR3 DNA is TGCGCCAGCAGCGTCGAATTCGAGCAGTACTTC.

The chain couples TRBV7-9 to TRBJ1-1, with no clear D. V lost 0 bases, J lost 1 base, and 9 bases lay in between. Germline V gives CDR1 SEHNR, CDR2 FQNEAQ (reference sequence). The CDR3 spans 15 residues. DNA of the CDR3: TGTGCCAGCAGCTTAGCGAGGATACCGAACACTGAAGCTTTCTTT. As protein: CASSLARIPNTEAFF.

This clonotype was observed at least ten times. V is TRBV29-1 and J is TRBJ2-1, with D perhaps given as TRBD1 or TRBD2 (7 bases each). CDR3 length: 13 amino acids. The V gene lost 7 bases and the J gene lost 4 bases, with 14 bases spanning the gap. CDR1 and CDR2 from the germline V gene are SQVTM and ANQGSEA. CDR3 DNA: TGCAGCGGGGGAGGGGACAGTTACAATGAGCAGTTCTTC. Its translation is CSGGGDSYNEQFF.

At least ten counts were recorded for this clonotype. The chain links TRBV27 to TRBJ1-5; D gene ambiguous. This CDR3 contains 14 residues. The V gene's germline CDR1 is MNHEY and CDR2 SMNVEV (reference sequence). The V and J ends lost 2 bases and 0 bases respectively, with 5 bases between them. The CDR3 DNA reads TGTGCCAGCAGTTTACAGAGTAGCAATCAGCCCCAGCATTTT. It is translated as CASSLQSSNQPQHF.

Ten or more counts support this clonotype. The chain combines TRBV29-1 with TRBJ2-7; either TRBD1 or TRBD2 may supply D (5 bases each). Germline V gene sequence: CDR1 SQVTM, CDR2 ANQGSEA. The CDR3 spans 12 residues. The V end lost 4 bases, the J end lost 5 bases, and 12 bases lay between the germline ends. DNA for the CDR3: TGCAGCGTTGCTCGAGGGGTCGACGAGCAGTACTTC. It translates to CSVARGVDEQYF.

This clonotype has ten or more counts. The rearrangement links TRBV5-1 to TRBJ2-1, with TRBD2 matching 10 bases. After removal of 1 base from V and 8 bases from J, the junction contained 3 bases not matched to a gene. Germline V lookup: CDR1 SGHRS, CDR2 YFSETQ. CDR3 length: 14 amino acids. As DNA, the CDR3 is TGCGCCAGCAGCTTGAGCGGGAGGGCGGATGAGCAGTTCTTC. Translation gives CASSLSGRADEQFF.

In this sample, this clonotype turned up many times. The CDR3 DNA reads as TGTGCCAGCACCCTGACAGGAAATAACATTCAGTACTTC. As protein: CASTLTGNNIQYF. The chain couples TRBV3-1 to TRBJ2-4; a weak D match, TRBD1 (6 bases). CDR1 LGHDT and CDR2 YNNKEL come from the germline V gene (reference sequence). CDR3 length: 13 residues. V was clipped by 7 bases and J by 7 bases, with 14 bases between them.

This clonotype has a count of ten or more. The J gene is TRBJ2-2, the V gene TRBV5-5; the match to TRBD1 covers 8 bases. CDR1 and CDR2 from the germline V gene are SGHKS and YYEKEE (reference sequence). V dropped 0 bases and J dropped 0; count of bases not matched to a gene: 7. The CDR3 loop spans 18 amino acids. Written as DNA, the CDR3 is TGTGCCAGCAGCTTGGCTCACTCGGGACAGGCGAACACCGGGGAGCTGTTTTTT. Translated: CASSLAHSGQANTGELFF.

This clonotype was found many times. This chain connects TRBV6-5 to TRBJ1-6; D is undetermined. CDR1 is MNHEY, CDR2 SVGAGI, per germline. The CDR3 extends over 12 amino acids. Trimming removed 0 bases at V and 6 bases at J, with 0 bases between. CDR3 amino acids: CASSYSNSPLHF. Here the CDR3 DNA reads TGTGCCAGCAGTTACTCTAATTCACCCCTCCACTTT.

This clonotype was recorded many times. The chain employs TRBV7-7 and TRBJ2-5; no clear D gene. CDR3 length equals 13 residues. Deletions cut 0 bases from V and 8 bases from J, with 10 bases between. CDR1 SSHAT and CDR2 FNYEAQ come from the germline V gene (reference sequence). The CDR3 reads CASSLAAQGTQYF. DNA of the CDR3: TGTGCCAGCAGCTTAGCTGCACAAGGAACCCAGTACTTC.

The sample holds many counts of this clonotype. This rearrangement joins TRBV7-2 to TRBJ2-7; 14 bases are shared with TRBD2. The germline gives CDR1 SGHTA, CDR2 FQGNSA. The length of the CDR3 is 15 residues. The junction had 2 bases not matched to a gene; V was cut back by 5 bases and J by 2 bases. The CDR3 DNA sequence: TGTGCCAGCAGCGGGGGACTAGCGGGAGCCTACGAGCAGTACTTC. Translated: CASSGGLAGAYEQYF.

This clonotype was recorded at least ten times. The chain employs TRBV6-1 and TRBJ2-3; 8 bases agree with TRBD2. The V gene end was trimmed by 2 bases and the J gene end by 0 bases; junction bases not matched to a gene: 1. The germline gives CDR1 MNHNS, CDR2 SASEGT. CDR3 length equals 15 residues. The CDR3 DNA is TGTGCCAGCAGTGAATTAGCGGGAAGCACAGATACGCAGTATTTT. As protein: CASSELAGSTDTQYF.